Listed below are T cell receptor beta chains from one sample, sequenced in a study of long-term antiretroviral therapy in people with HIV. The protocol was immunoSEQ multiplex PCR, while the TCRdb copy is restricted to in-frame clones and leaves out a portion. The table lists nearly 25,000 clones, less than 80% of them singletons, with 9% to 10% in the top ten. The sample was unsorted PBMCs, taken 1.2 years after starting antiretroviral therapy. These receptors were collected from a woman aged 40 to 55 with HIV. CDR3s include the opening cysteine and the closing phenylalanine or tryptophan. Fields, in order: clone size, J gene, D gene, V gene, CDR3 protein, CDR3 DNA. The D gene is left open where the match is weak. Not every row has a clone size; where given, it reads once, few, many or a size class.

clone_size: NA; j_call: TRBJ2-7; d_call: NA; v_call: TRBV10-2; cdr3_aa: CASSESRGKTYEQYF; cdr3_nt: TGCGCCAGCAGTGAGAGCAGGGGTAAAACCTACGAGCAGTACTTC
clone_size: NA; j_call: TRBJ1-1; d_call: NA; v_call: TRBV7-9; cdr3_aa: CASSLEGTGGRTEAFF; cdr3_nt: TGTGCCAGCAGCTTAGAAGGTACGGGAGGCAGAACTGAAGCTTTCTTT
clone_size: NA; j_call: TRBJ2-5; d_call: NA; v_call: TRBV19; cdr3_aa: CASSPQGQETQYF; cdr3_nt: TGTGCCAGTAGTCCTCAGGGACAAGAGACCCAGTACTTC
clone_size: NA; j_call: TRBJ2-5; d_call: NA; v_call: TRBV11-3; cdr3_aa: CASSFVAGSEETQYF; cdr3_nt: TGTGCCAGCAGCTTCGTTGCGGGGTCCGAAGAGACCCAGTACTTC
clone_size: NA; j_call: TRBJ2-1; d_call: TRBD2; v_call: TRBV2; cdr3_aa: CASSSPWGSSGYADEQFF; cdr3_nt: TGTGCCAGCAGTTCACCCTGGGGTTCTAGCGGGTATGCTGATGAGCAGTTCTTC
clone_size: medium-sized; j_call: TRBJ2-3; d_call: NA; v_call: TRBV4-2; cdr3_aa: CASSQSGGAPDTQYF; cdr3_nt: TGTGCCAGCAGCCAAAGTGGGGGGGCCCCAGATACGCAGTATTTT
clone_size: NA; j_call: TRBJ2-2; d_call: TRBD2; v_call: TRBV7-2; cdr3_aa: CASSWRLAGGGGELFF; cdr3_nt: TGTGCCAGCAGCTGGAGACTAGCGGGAGGCGGCGGGGAGCTGTTTTTT
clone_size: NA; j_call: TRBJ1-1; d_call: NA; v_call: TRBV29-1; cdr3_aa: CSVEGMRGWGFF; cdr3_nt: TGCAGCGTTGAGGGGATGCGGGGGTGGGGCTTCTTT
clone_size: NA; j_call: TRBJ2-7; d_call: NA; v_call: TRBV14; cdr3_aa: CASSQDHRGIQYF; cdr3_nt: TGTGCCAGCAGCCAAGATCATCGGGGAATCCAGTACTTC
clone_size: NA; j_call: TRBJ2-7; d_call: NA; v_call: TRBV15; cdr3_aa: CATSRVRPHSYEQYF; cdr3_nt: TGTGCCACCAGCAGAGTTCGCCCCCATTCCTACGAGCAGTACTTC
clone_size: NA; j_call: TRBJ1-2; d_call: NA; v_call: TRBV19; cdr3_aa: CASSISSGGGYTF; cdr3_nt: TGTGCCAGTAGTATATCTTCCGGCGGAGGCTACACCTTC
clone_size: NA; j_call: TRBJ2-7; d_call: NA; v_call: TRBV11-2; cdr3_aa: CASSYLLGNWYF; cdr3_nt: TGTGCCAGCAGCTACCTACTGGGGAATTGGTACTTC
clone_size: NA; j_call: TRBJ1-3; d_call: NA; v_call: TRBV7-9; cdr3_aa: CASSAISSGNTIYF; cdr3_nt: TGTGCCAGCAGCGCAATCTCCTCTGGAAACACCATATATTTT
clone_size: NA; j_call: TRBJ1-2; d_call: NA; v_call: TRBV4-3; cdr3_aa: CASSQDRTVYGYTF; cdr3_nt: TGCGCCAGCAGCCAAGATCGTACAGTCTATGGCTACACCTTC
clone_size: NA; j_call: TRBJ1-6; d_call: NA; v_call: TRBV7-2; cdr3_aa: CASSGRTAIYNSPLHF; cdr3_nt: TGTGCCAGCAGCGGGCGGACAGCTATCTATAATTCACCCCTCCACTTT
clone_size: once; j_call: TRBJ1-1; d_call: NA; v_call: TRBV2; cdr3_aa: CASSLMGTGSMNTEAFF; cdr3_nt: TGTGCCAGCAGCCTGATGGGGACGGGCAGTATGAACACTGAAGCTTTCTTT
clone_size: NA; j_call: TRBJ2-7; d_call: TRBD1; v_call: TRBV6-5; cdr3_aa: CASSYTPGQGIHEQYF; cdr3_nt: TGTGCCAGCAGTTACACCCCGGGACAGGGGATCCACGAGCAGTACTTC
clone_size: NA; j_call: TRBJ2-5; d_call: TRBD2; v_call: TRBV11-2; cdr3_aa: CASSRRLAEETQYF; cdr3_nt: TGTGCCAGCAGCCGTAGACTAGCAGAAGAGACCCAGTACTTC
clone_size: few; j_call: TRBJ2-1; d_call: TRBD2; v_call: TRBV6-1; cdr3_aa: CASSAGLAGGNEQFF; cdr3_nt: TGTGCCAGCAGTGCGGGACTAGCGGGGGGAAATGAGCAGTTCTTC
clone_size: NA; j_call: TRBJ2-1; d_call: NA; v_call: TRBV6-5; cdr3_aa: CASSPQSSYNEQFF; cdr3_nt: TGTGCCAGCAGTCCCCAGAGCTCCTACAATGAGCAGTTCTTC
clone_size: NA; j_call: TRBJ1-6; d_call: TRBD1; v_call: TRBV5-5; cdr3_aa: CASSYPGGAYSPLHF; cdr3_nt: TGTGCCAGCAGCTACCCAGGGGGCGCGTATTCACCCCTCCACTTT
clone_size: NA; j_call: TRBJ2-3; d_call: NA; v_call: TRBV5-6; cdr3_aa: CASSLGTRPVTDTQYF; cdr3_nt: TGTGCCAGCAGCTTGGGGACAAGGCCCGTCACAGATACGCAGTATTTT
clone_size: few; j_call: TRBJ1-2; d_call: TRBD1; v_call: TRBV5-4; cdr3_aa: CASSFGQGYGYTF; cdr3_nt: TGTGCCAGCAGCTTCGGACAGGGTTATGGCTACACCTTC
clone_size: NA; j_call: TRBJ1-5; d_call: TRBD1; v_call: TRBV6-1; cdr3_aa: CASNATGLSNQPQHF; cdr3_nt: TGTGCCAGCAACGCGACAGGGTTAAGCAATCAGCCCCAGCATTTT
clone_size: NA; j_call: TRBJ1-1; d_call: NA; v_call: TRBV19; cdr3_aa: CASSLDGLNTEAFF; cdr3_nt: TGTGCCAGTAGCTTGGACGGTTTGAACACTGAAGCTTTCTTT
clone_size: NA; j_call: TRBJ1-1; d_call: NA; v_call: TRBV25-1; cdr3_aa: CASSEYTSEAFF; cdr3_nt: TGTGCCAGCAGTGAATACACCTCGGAAGCTTTCTTT
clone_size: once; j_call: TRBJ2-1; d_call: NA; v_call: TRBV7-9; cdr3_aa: CASSLTGSNEQFF; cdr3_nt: TGTGCCAGCAGCTTAACAGGGTCCAATGAGCAGTTCTTC
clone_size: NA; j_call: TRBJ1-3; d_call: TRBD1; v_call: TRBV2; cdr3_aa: CASTAGGRSGNTIYF; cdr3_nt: TGTGCCAGCACCGCAGGGGGCCGCTCTGGAAACACCATATATTTT
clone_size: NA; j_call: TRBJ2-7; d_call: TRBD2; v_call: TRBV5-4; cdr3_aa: CASSLGGGVGEQYF; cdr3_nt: TGTGCCAGCAGCTTGGGGGGGGGAGTGGGCGAGCAGTACTTC
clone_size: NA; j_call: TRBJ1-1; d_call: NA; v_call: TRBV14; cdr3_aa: CASSLRGTEAFF; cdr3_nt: TGTGCCAGCAGCCTCCGAGGGACTGAAGCTTTCTTT
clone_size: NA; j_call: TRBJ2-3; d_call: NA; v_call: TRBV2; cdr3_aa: CASSPALTDTQYF; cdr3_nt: TGTGCCAGCAGCCCAGCCCTGACAGATACGCAGTATTTT
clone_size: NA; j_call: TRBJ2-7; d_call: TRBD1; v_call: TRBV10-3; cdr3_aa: CAISDGTGTYEQYF; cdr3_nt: TGTGCCATCAGTGACGGGACAGGGACCTACGAGCAGTACTTC
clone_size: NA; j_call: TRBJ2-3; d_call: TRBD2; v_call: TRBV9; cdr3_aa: CASSGDLGTSGKTDTQYF; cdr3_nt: TGTGCCAGCAGCGGAGACTTAGGGACTAGCGGAAAAACAGATACGCAGTATTTT
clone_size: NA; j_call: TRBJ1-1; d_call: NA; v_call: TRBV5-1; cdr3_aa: CASSLELVPATEAFF; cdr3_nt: TGCGCCAGCAGCTTGGAGCTGGTCCCGGCCACTGAAGCTTTCTTT
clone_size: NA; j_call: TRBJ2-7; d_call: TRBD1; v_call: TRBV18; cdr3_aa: CASSAGTGLTYEQYF; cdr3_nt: TGTGCCAGCTCTGCCGGGACAGGGCTTACCTACGAGCAGTACTTC
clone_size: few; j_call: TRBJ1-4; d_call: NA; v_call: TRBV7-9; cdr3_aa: CASSTRSYEKLFF; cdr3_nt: TGTGCCAGCAGCACCCGGAGTTATGAAAAACTGTTTTTT
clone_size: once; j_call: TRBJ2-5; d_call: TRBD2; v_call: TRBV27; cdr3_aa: CASSLTSVGGETQYF; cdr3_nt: TGTGCCAGCAGTTTAACTAGCGTGGGGGGGGAGACCCAGTACTTC
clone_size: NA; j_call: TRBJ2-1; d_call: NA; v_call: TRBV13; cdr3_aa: CASSLDGGEQFF; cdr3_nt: TGTGCCAGCAGCTTAGATGGCGGCGAGCAGTTCTTC
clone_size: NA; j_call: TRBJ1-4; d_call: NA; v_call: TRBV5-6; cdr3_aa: CASSFRQGLGEKLFF; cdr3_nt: TGTGCCAGCAGCTTTCGGCAGGGGCTGGGGGAAAAACTGTTTTTT
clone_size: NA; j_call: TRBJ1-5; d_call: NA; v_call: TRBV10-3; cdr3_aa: CAISESTGQPQHF; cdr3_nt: TGTGCCATCAGTGAGTCGACCGGGCAGCCCCAGCATTTT
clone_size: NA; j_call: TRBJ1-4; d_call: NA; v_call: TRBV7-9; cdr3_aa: CASSLVAGKLFF; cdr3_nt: TGTGCCAGCAGCTTAGTCGCAGGCAAACTGTTTTTT
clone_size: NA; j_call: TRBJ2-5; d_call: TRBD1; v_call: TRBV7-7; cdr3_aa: CASSQTGLDGTQYF; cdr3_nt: TGTGCCAGCAGCCAGACAGGGCTCGACGGGACCCAGTACTTC
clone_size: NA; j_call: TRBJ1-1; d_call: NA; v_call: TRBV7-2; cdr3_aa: CASSLRRNTEAFF; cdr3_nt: TGTGCCAGCAGCCTCCGGAGAAACACTGAAGCTTTCTTT
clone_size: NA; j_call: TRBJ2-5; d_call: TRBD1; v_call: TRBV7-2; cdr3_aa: CASSGNRGETQYF; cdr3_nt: TGTGCCAGCAGCGGAAACAGGGGAGAGACCCAGTACTTC
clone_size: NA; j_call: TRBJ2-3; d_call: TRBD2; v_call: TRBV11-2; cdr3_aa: CASSSRGGASTDTQYF; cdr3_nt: TGTGCCAGCAGCTCCCGCGGGGGGGCTAGCACAGATACGCAGTATTTT
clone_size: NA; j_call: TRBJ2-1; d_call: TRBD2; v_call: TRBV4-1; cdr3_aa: CASSRQGLAVLGNEQFF; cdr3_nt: TGCGCCAGCAGCCGACAGGGACTAGCCGTACTAGGCAATGAGCAGTTCTTC
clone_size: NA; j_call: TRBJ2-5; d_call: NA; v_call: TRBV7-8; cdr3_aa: CASSSHSGRGETQYF; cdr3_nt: TGTGCCAGCAGCTCGCACAGCGGGCGGGGAGAGACCCAGTACTTC
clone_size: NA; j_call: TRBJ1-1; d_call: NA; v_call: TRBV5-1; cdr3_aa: CASSLEAANTEAFF; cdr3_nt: TGCGCCAGCAGCTTGGAGGCGGCCAACACTGAAGCTTTCTTT
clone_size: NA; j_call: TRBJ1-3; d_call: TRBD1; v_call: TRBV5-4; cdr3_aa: CASSSQGIGNTIYF; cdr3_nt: TGTGCCAGCAGCTCACAGGGGATAGGAAACACCATATATTTT
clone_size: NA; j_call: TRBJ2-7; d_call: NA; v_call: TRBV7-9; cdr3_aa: CATWAEEEQYF; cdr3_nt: TGTGCCACCTGGGCAGAGGAGGAGCAGTACTTC
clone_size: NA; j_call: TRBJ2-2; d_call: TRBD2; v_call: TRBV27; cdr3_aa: CASSYAGETGELFF; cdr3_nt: TGTGCCAGCAGTTATGCGGGAGAAACCGGGGAGCTGTTTTTT
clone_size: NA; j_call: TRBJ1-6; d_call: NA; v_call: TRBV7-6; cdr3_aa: CASSGRETPLHF; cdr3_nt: TGTGCCAGCAGCGGCCGTGAGACTCCCCTCCACTTT
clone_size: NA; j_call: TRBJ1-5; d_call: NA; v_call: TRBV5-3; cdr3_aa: CASSSEADQPQHF; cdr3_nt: TGTGCCAGCAGCTCTGAGGCAGATCAGCCCCAGCATTTT
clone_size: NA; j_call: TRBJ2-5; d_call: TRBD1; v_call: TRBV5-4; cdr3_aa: CASSVGTGDYQETQYF; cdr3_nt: TGTGCCAGCAGCGTTGGAACAGGGGATTACCAAGAGACCCAGTACTTC
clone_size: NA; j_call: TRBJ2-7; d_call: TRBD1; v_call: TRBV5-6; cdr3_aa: CASSPGQVLF; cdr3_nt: TGTGCCAGCAGTCCGGGACAGGTGCTATTC
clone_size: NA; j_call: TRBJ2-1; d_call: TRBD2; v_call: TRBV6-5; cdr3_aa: CASTGLGSYNEQFF; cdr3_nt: TGTGCCAGCACGGGACTAGGCTCCTACAATGAGCAGTTCTTC